This T cell receptor beta chain was profiled in a study of OX40 agonist ivuxolimab in advanced cancers. With 7 bases clipped from V and 0 bases from J, the junction kept 9 bases outside the gene matches. The CDR3 consists of 16 residues. CDR1 is MNHEY and CDR2 is SMNVEV in the germline V gene (reference sequence). The assay was immunoSEQ multiplex PCR, and TCRdb's table has in-frame clones only and misses some. The sample consists of about 12,000 clones, roughly 77% of them appearing once. This clonotype was sampled from an adult with an advanced solid tumor such as melanoma, head and neck, liver or kidney cancer. This sequence joins TRBV27 and TRBJ2-7; 10 bases are a match to TRBD2. The sample in question was CD4+ or CD8+ T cells sorted from blood, obtained in a trial of the OX40 agonist ivuxolimab. CDR3 DNA sequence: TGTGCCAGCACCTCCCTAGCGGGAGATTTCTCCTACGAGCAGTACTTC. As protein: CASTSLAGDFSYEQYF.